The 31 T cell receptor beta chains in this list originate from one sample, sequenced in a study of shared clonotypes between healthy human individuals (dated by TCRdb to the early 2020s). The library was obtained by the immunoSEQ multiplex PCR assay. Entries here come from immuneACCESS through TCRdb and include only in-frame sequences with V and J called. Some clones fail to appear in such tables; in the studies checked, an unresolved V gene covers under half of the shortfall, and the cause of the remainder is unknown. Across this sample there are about 2.4 million clones, with roughly 93% seen only once. The ten largest clones capture roughly 0.36% of the sample. The source material was naive CD4+ T cells from PBMCs. What this sample's cell subset or site label stands for: CD45RA+ positively selected. Every receptor here comes from a young man in good health. Some clones in this sample may be carry-over from other donors' samples.

This sequence joins TRBV15 and TRBJ2-1; TRBD2 matches 10 bases. CDR3 size: 16 residues. In germline, CDR1 is LNHNV, CDR2 YYDKDF (reference sequence). The junction had 13 bases not matched to a gene; V was cut back by 5 bases and J by 9 bases. The DNA of the CDR3 is TGTGCCACCAGCCGCCGGCCTAGCGGGAGTAGGGGTGAGCAGTTCTTC. The encoded protein is CATSRRPSGSRGEQFF. Full variable domain (missing parts from reference TRBV15 and TRBJ2-1): DAMVIQNPRYQVTQFGKPVTLSCSQTLNHNVMYWYQQKSSQAPKLLFHYYDKDFNNEADTPDNFQSRRPNTSFCFLDIRSPGLGDTAMYLCATSRRPSGSRGEQFFGPGTRLTVL.

This sequence joins TRBV28 and TRBJ2-7; possibly TRBD1 for D (6 bases). Germline-derived CDR1 and CDR2 are MDHEN and SYDVKM. Trimming left V 6 bases short and J 0 bases short, with 12 bases between. This CDR3 is 14 amino acids long. The CDR3 is CASSIPGHSYEQYF. The CDR3 DNA is TGTGCCAGCAGCATACCGGGACACTCCTACGAGCAGTACTTC.

The V gene is TRBV6-5, the J gene TRBJ2-1; 12 nucleotides align to TRBD2. V dropped 2 bases and J dropped 9; count of bases not matched to a gene: 8. Germline CDR1 reads MNHEY; CDR2 reads SVGAGI. This CDR3 is 16 amino acids long. The CDR3 spells CASSYPGASGRVEQFF. In DNA, the CDR3 is TGTGCCAGCAGTTACCCAGGTGCTAGCGGGAGGGTTGAGCAGTTCTTC.

The chain links TRBV28 to TRBJ2-7; D assignment may be TRBD1 or TRBD2 (5 bases each). Between the trimmed V and J ends, which lost 7 bases and 6 bases, there was a span of 22 bases. Germline V lookup: CDR1 MDHEN, CDR2 SYDVKM. The CDR3 runs 15 residues. CDR3: CASNLRGLIEREQYF. The CDR3 nucleotides are TGTGCCAGCAATTTGAGGGGTCTGATAGAACGCGAGCAGTACTTC.

CDR3 region: CASSLDSGVHNEQFF. In DNA form, the CDR3 reads TGTGCCAGCAGCTTGGACAGCGGGGTTCACAATGAGCAGTTCTTC. The chain recombines TRBV5-4 with TRBJ2-1, with 7 bases matching TRBD2. Germline trimming cut 0 bases from V and 5 bases from J; bases unmatched to any gene: 5. The CDR3 has 15 residues. Per germline, CDR1 SGHNT and CDR2 YYREEE (reference sequence). The whole variable domain, remainder taken from reference TRBV5-4 and TRBJ2-1, is ETGVTQSPTHLIKTRGQQVTLRCSSQSGHNTVSWYQQALGQGPQFIFQYYREEENGRGNFPPRFSGLQFPNYSSELNVNALELDDSALYLCASSLDSGVHNEQFFGPGTRLTVL.

This chain joins TRBV27 and TRBJ1-1; perhaps TRBD1 as D (5 bases). In germline, CDR1 is MNHEY, CDR2 SMNVEV (reference sequence). The V gene lost 6 bases and the J gene lost 2 bases, with 16 bases spanning the gap. CDR3 length: 15 residues. CDR3 sequence (DNA): TGTGCCAGCAGCCCTGGGGGACGCTATAACACTGAAGCTTTCTTT. Translating gives CASSPGGRYNTEAFF.

This chain uses TRBV7-3 with TRBJ2-7; maybe TRBD1 (5 bases). Germline V gives CDR1 SGHTA, CDR2 FQGTGA. V was pared by 2 bases and J by 6 bases, with 17 bases between. CDR3 size: 15 residues. The CDR3 protein is CASSLLPTGPSEQYF. In DNA form, the CDR3 reads TGTGCCAGCAGCTTACTCCCCACAGGTCCTAGCGAGCAGTACTTC. Drawing the rest from reference TRBV7-3 and TRBJ2-7, the complete variable domain is GAGVSQTPSNKVTEKGKYVELRCDPISGHTALYWYRQSLGQGPEFLIYFQGTGAADDSGLPNDRFFAVRPEGSVSTLKIQRTERGDSAVYLCASSLLPTGPSEQYFGPGTRLTVT.

V usage is TRBV15 and J usage is TRBJ2-2, with 10 positions matching TRBD2. The J segment lost 5 bases and the V segment lost 5 bases, leaving 8 bases of the junction unmatched. Germline CDR1 reads LNHNV; CDR2 reads YYDKDF (reference sequence). This CDR3 contains 16 residues. CDR3 nucleotide sequence: TGTGCCACCAGCCGCGGGCTAGCGGGAGAAACCGGGGAGCTGTTTTTT. As protein: CATSRGLAGETGELFF. Drawing the rest from reference TRBV15 and TRBJ2-2, the complete variable domain is DAMVIQNPRYQVTQFGKPVTLSCSQTLNHNVMYWYQQKSSQAPKLLFHYYDKDFNNEADTPDNFQSRRPNTSFCFLDIRSPGLGDTAMYLCATSRGLAGETGELFFGEGSRLTVL.

The chain is built from TRBV28 and TRBJ2-5, with TRBD2 matching 11 bases. The DNA end favors TRBJ2-7, so the J call may be wrong. The length of the CDR3 is 15 residues. CDR1 and CDR2 (germline): MDHEN, SYDVKM. CDR3 DNA: TGTGCCAGCAGTTTATGGACTAGCGGGGCCTACGAGCAGTACTTC. Protein sequence: CASSLWTSGAYEQYF.

This clone has just one count. Other DNA sequences in the same sample also yield this CDR3. This chain connects TRBV5-1 to TRBJ2-5; 10 bases align to TRBD1. V lost 0 bases, J lost 3 bases, and 2 bases stayed unmatched. Germline V gives CDR1 SGHRS, CDR2 YFSETQ. There are 15 residues in the CDR3. This chain's CDR3 is CASSLEGTGEETQYF. CDR3 nucleotide sequence: TGCGCCAGCAGCTTGGAAGGGACAGGGGAAGAGACCCAGTACTTC.

The chain links TRBV29-1 to TRBJ2-1, with 7 bases matching TRBD1. Germline V gene data show CDR1 as SQVTM and CDR2 as ANQGSEA. V lost 4 bases and J lost 4; bases outside the gene matches: 7. This CDR3 spans 14 amino acids. The CDR3 spells CSVAIGTEYNEQFF. In DNA form, the CDR3 reads TGCAGCGTTGCGATCGGGACAGAGTACAATGAGCAGTTCTTC.

The CDR3 sequence: CASSDSASGTETQYF. CDR3 coding DNA: TGTGCCAGCAGTGATTCGGCTAGCGGGACAGAGACCCAGTACTTC. V gene TRBV2 combines with J gene TRBJ2-5; 9 bases agree with TRBD2. Germline CDR1 and CDR2: SNHLY and FYNNEI. The CDR3 has 15 amino acids. The V gene end was trimmed by 3 bases and the J gene end by 4 bases; junction bases not matched to a gene: 6.

V is TRBV5-1 and J is TRBJ2-5, with TRBD2 as a possible D gene (6 bases). The CDR3 runs 14 residues. Germline-derived CDR1 and CDR2 are SGHRS and YFSETQ. Trimming removed 0 bases at V and 6 bases at J, with 12 bases between. CDR3 protein: CASSLDGGIQTQYF. The CDR3 DNA reads TGCGCCAGCAGCTTGGATGGGGGGATCCAGACCCAGTACTTC.

This sequence joins TRBV6-1 and TRBJ1-2, with TRBD1 as a possible D gene (5 bases). Germline V CDR1 and CDR2: MNHNS, SASEGT. With 7 bases removed from V and 6 bases from J, the gap between germline ends came to 15 bases. The CDR3 spans 13 residues. This CDR3 reads CASIRRGGDGYTF. The CDR3 DNA follows: TGTGCCAGCATTCGGAGGGGAGGGGATGGCTACACCTTC.

The chain has TRBV11-2 and TRBJ2-5; D gene unclear. V lost 2 bases, J lost 0 bases, and 7 bases lay in between. Germline V lookup: CDR1 SGHAT, CDR2 FQNNGV. The CDR3 sequence is 14 residues long. The CDR3 DNA sequence: TGTGCCAGCAGCTTAAGGCTGTACCAAGAGACCCAGTACTTC. The encoded protein is CASSLRLYQETQYF.

J is TRBJ2-5 and V is TRBV6-1, with D possibly TRBD1 on 6 matching bases. CDR3 length: 11 amino acids. Germline V lookup: CDR1 MNHNS, CDR2 SASEGT. The ends were cut back, 9 bases at V and 5 bases at J, with 10 bases in the middle. CDR3 nucleotides: TGTGCCAGTAGGGGGTACGAGACCCAGTACTTC. Translated, it gives CASRGYETQYF.

A few counts support this clone. The gene calls are TRBV27 and TRBJ2-2; 7 bases align to TRBD1. The CDR3 totals 14 residues. Germline CDR1 reads MNHEY; CDR2 reads SMNVEV (reference sequence). J gave up 0 bases and V 7 bases, and 2 bases lay outside the gene matches. The CDR3 coding sequence is TGTGCCAGCAAGGGGACAGCGAACACCGGGGAGCTGTTTTTT. Its protein is CASKGTANTGELFF.

The chain combines TRBV7-2 with TRBJ2-1; D unclear. V lost 5 bases and J lost 3, with 14 bases in between. Germline CDR1 and CDR2: SGHTA and FQGNSA. This CDR3 region has 15 residues. The CDR3 loop reads CASSLSPSFYNEQFF. CDR3 bases: TGTGCCAGCAGCCTCTCACCCAGCTTCTACAATGAGCAGTTCTTC.

This chain uses TRBV25-1 with TRBJ1-3; D not resolved. The CDR3 spans 15 residues. The V gene lost 4 bases and the J gene lost 0 bases, with 10 bases spanning the gap. Germline assignment: CDR1 MGHDK and CDR2 SYGVNS. The CDR3 DNA is TGTGCCAGCAGTGGTAGAACCTACTCTGGAAACACCATATATTTT. Amino acid sequence: CASSGRTYSGNTIYF.

The chain employs TRBV21-1 and TRBJ2-4; the DNA was not used to check the table's D call, TRBD2. TRBV21-1 is labeled a pseudogene. CDR3 length: 16 amino acids. The CDR3 DNA is TGTGCCAGCAGCTGCGCGCCCATCCTAGCCAAAAACATTCAGTACTTC. This sequence encodes CASSCAPILAKNIQYF.

The sample holds one count of this clone. J is TRBJ1-2 and V is TRBV28; 7 bases align to TRBD1. V gave up 7 bases and J gave up 8 bases; unmatched junction bases: 10. The CDR3 runs to 13 residues. Germline values: CDR1 MDHEN, CDR2 SYDVKM. The CDR3 DNA reads as TGTGCCAGCACAAGACAGGGCTTTTGGGGCTACACCTTC. It codes for CASTRQGFWGYTF.

The V call is TRBV2, the J call TRBJ2-5; no clear D gene. CDR3 size: 13 residues. CDR1 and CDR2 from the germline V gene are SNHLY and FYNNEI. Trimming shortened V by 6 bases and J by 1 base, and 9 bases separated the two germline ends. The CDR3 loop is CASRGRIQETQYF. In DNA, the CDR3 is TGTGCCAGCAGAGGACGGATCCAAGAGACCCAGTACTTC.

The V gene is TRBV28, the J gene TRBJ1-5; 7 nucleotides align to TRBD1. J lost 4 bases, V lost 2 bases, and 5 bases had no gene match. This CDR3 is 15 amino acids long. Germline assignment: CDR1 MDHEN and CDR2 SYDVKM. CDR3 in DNA: TGTGCCAGCAGTTTACAACAGGGGCAGAATCAGCCCCAGCATTTT. Protein product: CASSLQQGQNQPQHF.

The chain uses TRBV5-1 and TRBJ2-5; TRBD2 is a possible D gene (6 bases). Germline CDR1 SGHRS, CDR2 YFSETQ. Trimming cost V 0 bases and J 5 bases, with 14 bases left between them. The CDR3 has 15 residues. The CDR3 spells CASSLVPSGGETQYF. The DNA for the CDR3 is TGCGCCAGCAGCTTGGTGCCTAGTGGGGGGGAGACCCAGTACTTC.

The chain employs TRBV27 and TRBJ1-5, with D perhaps TRBD1 (5 bases). The CDR3 contains 16 residues. Between the trimmed V and J ends, which lost 6 bases and 1 base, there was a span of 16 bases. Per germline, CDR1 MNHEY and CDR2 SMNVEV (reference sequence). This chain's CDR3 is CASRAGRLLSNQPQHF. In DNA form, the CDR3 reads TGTGCCAGCAGGGCAGGGCGATTGTTAAGCAATCAGCCCCAGCATTTT.

Details on this clone: Given the absence of the conserved phenylalanine or tryptophan at the CDR3 end, a read error is likely. The rearrangement links TRBV5-6 to TRBJ1-2; perhaps TRBD1 as D (5 bases). The CDR3 runs to 15 residues. The V gene's germline CDR1 is SGHDT and CDR2 YYEEEE. Trimming removed 0 bases at V and 0 bases at J, with 9 bases between. The CDR3 reads CASSLGTPANYGYTL. The CDR3 coding sequence is TGTGCCAGCAGCTTGGGGACACCAGCTAACTATGGCTACACCCTC.

The chain links TRBV2 to TRBJ2-1; D is uncertain. The CDR3 has 12 residues. The germline V gene has CDR1 SNHLY and CDR2 FYNNEI. V was pared by 1 base and J by 7 bases, with 5 bases between. In DNA, the CDR3 is TGTGCCAGCAGTGAAGTGCGTAATGAGCAGTTCTTC. Residues: CASSEVRNEQFF. Complete variable domain (other parts from reference TRBV2 and TRBJ2-1): EPEVTQTPSHQVTQMGQEVILRCVPISNHLYFYWYRQILGQKVEFLVSFYNNEISEKSEIFDDQFSVERPDGSNFTLKIRSTKLEDSAMYFCASSEVRNEQFFGPGTRLTVL.

This clone was found once. The V and J genes are TRBV11-2 and TRBJ2-2; 7 bases agree with TRBD1. Per the germline V gene, CDR1 is SGHAT and CDR2 is FQNNGV. V trimming: 3 bases; J trimming: 7 bases; junction bases outside the gene matches: 8. This CDR3 contains 15 residues. Here the CDR3 DNA reads TGTGCCAGCAGCTTCCCCGGGACAGTCAGCGGGGAGCTGTTTTTT. Its protein product is CASSFPGTVSGELFF.

J is TRBJ1-1 and V is TRBV5-5; possible D gene TRBD1, 5 bases. The V and J ends lost 1 base and 0 bases respectively, with 10 bases between them. Germline CDR1 reads SGHKS; CDR2 reads YYEKEE (reference sequence). The CDR3 has 15 amino acids. The CDR3 protein is CASSLRGPLNTEAFF. The CDR3 DNA sequence: TGTGCCAGCAGCTTGCGGGGACCATTGAACACTGAAGCTTTCTTT.

The chain joins TRBV19 to TRBJ2-7, with 10 bases matching TRBD1. The CDR3 is 18 residues long. CDR1 is LNHDA, CDR2 SQIVND, per germline (reference sequence). The V segment lost 3 bases and the J segment 4 bases; nucleotides outside the gene matches: 15. The CDR3 DNA is TGTGCCAGTAGTATCAGGCCTCCCGGGACAGGGGACGGGTACGAGCAGTACTTC. Amino acid sequence: CASSIRPPGTGDGYEQYF.

The chain joins TRBV6-1 to TRBJ1-3; the D is unclear. The CDR3 length is 14 residues. V lost 1 base, J lost 8 bases, and 12 bases lay in between. Germline V lookup: CDR1 MNHNS, CDR2 SASEGT. As DNA, the CDR3 is TGTGCCAGCAGTGAAGAATCTAGAGGAGACACCATATATTTT. Translating it yields CASSEESRGDTIYF.